Listed below are T cell receptor beta chains from one sample, sequenced in a study of blood T cell repertoires in COVID-19. TCRdb's table, derived via immunoSEQ multiplex PCR, lists solely in-frame clones and lacks some. The table has 60,000 to 80,000 clones, approximately 90% seen once; the top ten hold approximately 6.4%. The sample consisted of peripheral blood. The receptors shown here come from a woman in her 70s with acute or convalescent COVID-19. The CDR3 runs from the conserved cysteine through the conserved F or W. D genes are given only for firm matches. Rows may omit the clone size; those that give it use once, few, many or a size class.

V: TRBV3-1/TRBV3-2
J: TRBJ2-3
D: TRBD1
size: NA
DNA: TGTGCCAGCAGCCAAGAAGAGATAGGGGGCTCAAATACGCAGTATTTT
CDR3: CASSQEEIGGSNTQYF

V: TRBV6-1
J: TRBJ1-6
D: TRBD1
size: few
DNA: TGTGCCAGCAGTGAAGGAGGGACAGGGTACTCACCCCTCCACTTT
CDR3: CASSEGGTGYSPLHF

V: TRBV2
J: TRBJ1-2
D: TRBD1
size: NA
DNA: TGTGCCAGCAGCTTAGAGACAGGGGGCCTTGGCTACACCTTC
CDR3: CASSLETGGLGYTF

V: TRBV24-1
J: TRBJ2-2
D: TRBD1
size: few
DNA: TGTGCCACCAGTGGCCCGGGACAGGGAAGCCCCGGGGAGCTGTTTTTT
CDR3: CATSGPGQGSPGELFF

V: TRBV7-9
J: TRBJ1-2
D: NA
size: NA
DNA: TGTGCCAGCTTGGGGGGGGCTGAGGATGGCTACACCTTC
CDR3: CASLGGAEDGYTF

V: TRBV14
J: TRBJ1-1
D: NA
size: NA
DNA: TGTGCCAGCAGCCATCGGGGGATGAACACTGAAGCTTTCTTT
CDR3: CASSHRGMNTEAFF

V: TRBV4-2
J: TRBJ1-4
D: NA
size: NA
DNA: TGTGCCAGCAGCCGCGAGGCAGTTAATGAAAAACTGTTTTTT
CDR3: CASSREAVNEKLFF

V: TRBV2
J: TRBJ2-7
D: NA
size: NA
DNA: TGTGCCAGCAGTACGAGCTCCTACGAGCAGTACTTC
CDR3: CASSTSSYEQYF

V: TRBV5-1
J: TRBJ2-5
D: NA
size: NA
DNA: TGCGCCAGCAGCTCCCAAGGGACAAAAGAGACCCAGTACTTC
CDR3: CASSSQGTKETQYF

V: TRBV7-9
J: TRBJ1-1
D: TRBD1
size: NA
DNA: TGTGCCAGCAACCCTACCAGGGGGAAGGGTGAAGCTTTCTTT
CDR3: CASNPTRGKGEAFF

V: TRBV28
J: TRBJ2-2
D: NA
size: NA
DNA: TGTGCCAGCACCCCTAGGAACACCGGGGAGCTGTTTTTT
CDR3: CASTPRNTGELFF

V: TRBV27
J: TRBJ1-5
D: NA
size: NA
DNA: TGTGCCAGCAGTTTATTCAGGGTTGGTCAGCCCCAGCATTTT
CDR3: CASSLFRVGQPQHF

V: TRBV5-8
J: TRBJ2-5
D: NA
size: NA
DNA: TGTGCCAGCAGCTATAACAAAGAGACCCAGTACTTC
CDR3: CASSYNKETQYF

V: TRBV6-2/TRBV6-3
J: TRBJ1-4
D: NA
size: NA
DNA: TGTGCCAGCAGTTCGGACGGGAACAATGAAAAACTGTTTTTT
CDR3: CASSSDGNNEKLFF

V: TRBV7-9
J: TRBJ1-2
D: NA
size: NA
DNA: TGTGCCAGCAGCTCAATTCCTCACCAGGCCTATGGCTACACCTTC
CDR3: CASSSIPHQAYGYTF

V: TRBV15
J: TRBJ2-7
D: NA
size: NA
DNA: TGTGCCACCAGCAACCTAACCTACGAGCAGTACTTC
CDR3: CATSNLTYEQYF

V: TRBV28
J: TRBJ1-1
D: NA
size: NA
DNA: TGTGCCAGCAGTTTATTAATGTTGGAGGGGAACAACACTGAAGCTTTCTTT
CDR3: CASSLLMLEGNNTEAFF

V: TRBV12-5
J: TRBJ1-5
D: TRBD1
size: NA
DNA: TGTGCTAGTGGTTTGTCAGGGACAGGGGGCGAAAGCAATCAGCCCCAGCATTTT
CDR3: CASGLSGTGGESNQPQHF

V: TRBV28
J: TRBJ1-1
D: TRBD1
size: NA
DNA: TGTGCCAGCAGCGAACCGGGACAGGGAATGGTAGCTTTCTTT
CDR3: CASSEPGQGMVAFF

V: TRBV27
J: TRBJ1-6
D: NA
size: NA
DNA: TGTGCCACCAGACCCACTTATAATTCACCCCTCCACTTT
CDR3: CATRPTYNSPLHF

V: TRBV14
J: TRBJ1-1
D: TRBD1
size: once
DNA: TGTGCCAGCAGCCAGGGACAGGGGAACACTGAAGCTTTCTTT
CDR3: CASSQGQGNTEAFF

V: TRBV7-8
J: TRBJ2-7
D: TRBD2
size: NA
DNA: TGTGCCAGCAGCTTAGCCGCCAAACGGGCTAGCGGGAGAACCTACGAGCAGTACTTC
CDR3: CASSLAAKRASGRTYEQYF

V: TRBV6-6
J: TRBJ1-2
D: NA
size: NA
DNA: TGTGCCAGCAGCCCCGGGACTCCCTGGGATGGCTACACCTTC
CDR3: CASSPGTPWDGYTF

V: TRBV30
J: TRBJ1-2
D: TRBD1
size: NA
DNA: TGTGCCTGGAGTGTACCGGGGACAGCGTCTAACTATGGCTACACCTTC
CDR3: CAWSVPGTASNYGYTF

V: TRBV5-5
J: TRBJ1-1
D: TRBD1
size: NA
DNA: TGTGCCAGCAGCTTTCGTGGGACAGGTGGGACTGAAGCTTTCTTT
CDR3: CASSFRGTGGTEAFF

V: TRBV11-2
J: TRBJ2-2
D: TRBD1
size: NA
DNA: TGTGCCAGCAGTTCCGGGACAGGGGCCACCGGGGAGCTGTTTTTT
CDR3: CASSSGTGATGELFF

V: TRBV5-1
J: TRBJ1-2
D: NA
size: once
DNA: TGCGCCAGCAGCTTGGACAGGGCCTATGGCTACACCTTC
CDR3: CASSLDRAYGYTF

V: TRBV19
J: TRBJ1-5
D: NA
size: NA
DNA: TGTGCCAGTGGGGGGGGGAGCCAGCCCCAGCATTTT
CDR3: CASGGGSQPQHF

V: TRBV4-1
J: TRBJ2-7
D: TRBD1
size: NA
DNA: TGCGCCAGCAGCCCGGGACAGTTATCCTACGAGCAGTACTTC
CDR3: CASSPGQLSYEQYF

V: TRBV6-2/TRBV6-3
J: TRBJ2-1
D: NA
size: NA
DNA: TGTGCCAGCAGCCTTTTCAAGCGGCTCAATGAGCAGTTCTTC
CDR3: CASSLFKRLNEQFF

V: TRBV27
J: TRBJ1-1
D: TRBD1
size: NA
DNA: TGTGCCAGCAGGACAGGGGGGACTGAAGCTTTCTTT
CDR3: CASRTGGTEAFF

V: TRBV28
J: TRBJ2-7
D: TRBD2
size: NA
DNA: TGTGCCAGCAGTTCGGGAGGCGAGCAGTACTTC
CDR3: CASSSGGEQYF

V: TRBV5-1
J: TRBJ1-5
D: TRBD1
size: NA
DNA: TGCGCCAGCAGCCCCGGACAGGGGGATCAGCCCCAGCATTTT
CDR3: CASSPGQGDQPQHF

V: TRBV6-1
J: TRBJ1-2
D: TRBD1
size: few
DNA: TGTGCCAGCAGTGAGCAGTCAGGGGGAAACGGCTACACCTTC
CDR3: CASSEQSGGNGYTF

V: TRBV5-1
J: TRBJ1-4
D: TRBD1
size: NA
DNA: TGCGCCAGCAGCTTGGCCAGGACAGGGGGATACGAAAAACTGTTTTTT
CDR3: CASSLARTGGYEKLFF

V: TRBV9
J: TRBJ2-5
D: TRBD2
size: NA
DNA: TGTGCCAGCAGCGTGGGCCCTGCGGGGGAAGAGACCCAGTACTTC
CDR3: CASSVGPAGEETQYF

V: TRBV28
J: TRBJ2-1
D: TRBD2
size: once
DNA: TGTGCCAGCAGGGCCCCGGGACTAGCGGGGTTCGATGAGCAGTTCTTC
CDR3: CASRAPGLAGFDEQFF

V: TRBV5-4
J: TRBJ2-1
D: NA
size: NA
DNA: TGTGCCTCCTCGGGGAGTCTCTCCTACAATGAGCAGTTCTTC
CDR3: CASSGSLSYNEQFF

V: TRBV28
J: TRBJ1-5
D: NA
size: NA
DNA: TGTGCCAGCAGTTTTTCGGCACAGTTCAATCAGCCCCAGCATTTT
CDR3: CASSFSAQFNQPQHF

V: TRBV24-1
J: TRBJ2-2
D: TRBD2
size: NA
DNA: TGTGCCACCAGTGAGGCAGGGAGGGACACCGGGGAGCTGTTTTTT
CDR3: CATSEAGRDTGELFF

V: TRBV4-1
J: TRBJ1-5
D: TRBD1
size: NA
DNA: TGCGCCAGCAGCCAAGTCGGCGGGACAGGGAAATTCTTAGGTCAGCCCCAGCATTTT
CDR3: CASSQVGGTGKFLGQPQHF

V: TRBV4-3
J: TRBJ1-2
D: NA
size: NA
DNA: TGCGCCAGCAGCCAAGATTTCGACAGAAACTATGGCTACACCTTC
CDR3: CASSQDFDRNYGYTF

V: TRBV30
J: TRBJ1-6
D: NA
size: NA
DNA: TGTGCCTGGAGTGCCAGGGGCTCCTATAATTCACCCCTCCACTTT
CDR3: CAWSARGSYNSPLHF

V: TRBV7-8
J: TRBJ1-2
D: TRBD1
size: NA
DNA: TGTGCCAGCAGCTCGACAGGGTTGGGTGGCTACACCTTC
CDR3: CASSSTGLGGYTF

V: TRBV21-1
J: TRBJ2-3
D: NA
size: once
DNA: TGTGCCAGCAGTCGACAGGGACTAGCGTCAGATACGCAGTATTTT
CDR3: CASSRQGLASDTQYF

V: TRBV5-6
J: TRBJ2-2
D: NA
size: once
DNA: TGTGCCAGCAGCGCGTTTACAGGGAGCCCTAACACCGGGGAGCTGTTTTTT
CDR3: CASSAFTGSPNTGELFF

V: TRBV25-1
J: TRBJ1-1
D: TRBD1
size: NA
DNA: TGTGCCAGCAGTAAAGGACAGGTGAACACTGAAGCTTTCTTT
CDR3: CASSKGQVNTEAFF

V: TRBV7-2
J: TRBJ2-3
D: NA
size: NA
DNA: TGTGCCAGCAGTTGGGGAGGGGGGAGCACAGATACGCAGTATTTT
CDR3: CASSWGGGSTDTQYF

V: TRBV6-5
J: TRBJ2-7
D: NA
size: NA
DNA: TGTGCCAGCAGTCGAGGGGGAACAAGCTCCTACGAGCAGTACTTC
CDR3: CASSRGGTSSYEQYF

V: TRBV30
J: TRBJ2-7
D: TRBD2
size: NA
DNA: TGTGCCTGGAGTTCCGGACTAGGACCGTACTTC
CDR3: CAWSSGLGPYF

V: TRBV4-1
J: TRBJ2-7
D: TRBD2
size: NA
DNA: TGCGCCAGCAGCCAAGATGGGGGACTAGCGGGTGAGAAAACCTACGAGCAGTACTTC
CDR3: CASSQDGGLAGEKTYEQYF

V: TRBV5-1
J: TRBJ1-4
D: TRBD1
size: NA
DNA: TGCGCCAGCAGCCCACAGGGGTGGAATGAAAAACTGTTTTTT
CDR3: CASSPQGWNEKLFF

V: TRBV18
J: TRBJ1-1
D: TRBD1
size: NA
DNA: TGTGCCAGCTCACCCGGACAGGGAGGGACTGAAGCTTTCTTT
CDR3: CASSPGQGGTEAFF

V: TRBV7-2
J: TRBJ2-6
D: TRBD1
size: NA
DNA: TGTGCCAGCAGCAACAGGGGACAAGCTGGGGCCAACGTCCTGACTTTC
CDR3: CASSNRGQAGANVLTF

V: TRBV28
J: TRBJ2-7
D: TRBD2
size: NA
DNA: TGTGCCAGCAGTTTAGAGACTAGCGGGAGCTCCTACGAGCAGTACTTC
CDR3: CASSLETSGSSYEQYF

V: TRBV24-1
J: TRBJ2-3
D: NA
size: NA
DNA: TGTGCCACCAGTGACCCCGGCAGGAATGCTTTATCGCAGTATTTT
CDR3: CATSDPGRNALSQYF

V: TRBV6-1
J: TRBJ2-6
D: TRBD1
size: few
DNA: TGTGCCAGCAGTGGCACCCACAGGGGTTACGGGGCCAACGTCCTGACTTTC
CDR3: CASSGTHRGYGANVLTF

V: TRBV11-3
J: TRBJ1-1
D: NA
size: NA
DNA: TGTGCCAGCAGCTTGGGGGGGCGGGCTGAAGCTTTCTTT
CDR3: CASSLGGRAEAFF

V: TRBV11-3
J: TRBJ2-3
D: NA
size: NA
DNA: TGTGCCAGCAGCTCTAGATCGGGAGCCACAGATACGCAGTATTTT
CDR3: CASSSRSGATDTQYF

V: TRBV15
J: TRBJ1-4
D: TRBD1
size: NA
DNA: TGTGCCACCAGCACGGGACAGGGAAACGAAAAACTGTTTTTT
CDR3: CATSTGQGNEKLFF